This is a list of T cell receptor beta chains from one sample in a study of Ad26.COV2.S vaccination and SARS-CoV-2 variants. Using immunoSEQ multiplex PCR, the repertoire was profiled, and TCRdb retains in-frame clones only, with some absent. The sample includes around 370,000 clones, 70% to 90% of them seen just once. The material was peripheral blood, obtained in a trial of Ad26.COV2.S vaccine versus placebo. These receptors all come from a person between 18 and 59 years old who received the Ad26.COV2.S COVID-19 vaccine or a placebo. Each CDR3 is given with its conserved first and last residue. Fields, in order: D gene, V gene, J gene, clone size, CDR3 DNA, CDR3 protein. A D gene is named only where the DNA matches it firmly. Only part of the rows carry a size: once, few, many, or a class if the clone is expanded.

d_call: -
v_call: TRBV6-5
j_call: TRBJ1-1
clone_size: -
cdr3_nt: TGTGCCAGCAGTTACTCGGGGCAGCCCCTGAACACTGAAGCTTTCTTT
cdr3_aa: CASSYSGQPLNTEAFF

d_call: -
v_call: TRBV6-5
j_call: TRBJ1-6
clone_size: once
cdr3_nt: TGTGCCAGCAGTTACGCAGAGTATAATTCACCCCTCCACTTT
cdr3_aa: CASSYAEYNSPLHF

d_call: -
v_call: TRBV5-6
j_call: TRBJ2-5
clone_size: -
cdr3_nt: TGTGCCGGGGGGCGAAGGGAGCGGCTACAAGAGACCCAGTACTTC
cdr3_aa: CAGGRRERLQETQYF

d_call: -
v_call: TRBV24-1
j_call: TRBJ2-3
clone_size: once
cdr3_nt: TGTGCCACCAGTGACCCCGGGCAAGACCCCACAGATACGCAGTATTTT
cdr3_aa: CATSDPGQDPTDTQYF

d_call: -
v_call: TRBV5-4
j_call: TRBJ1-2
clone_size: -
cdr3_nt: TGTGCCAGCAGCTTGGCCGAATCGACGATTCTTAACTATGGCTACACCTTC
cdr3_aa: CASSLAESTILNYGYTF

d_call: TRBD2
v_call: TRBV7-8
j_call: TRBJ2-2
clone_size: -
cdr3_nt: TGTGCCAGCAGCTTATTGCTAGCGGGAGGGCCGGGCACCGGGGAGCTGTTTTTT
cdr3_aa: CASSLLLAGGPGTGELFF

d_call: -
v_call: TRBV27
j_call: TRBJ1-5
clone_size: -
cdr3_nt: TGTGCCAGCAAATTGACAGGCAATCAGCCCCAGCATTTT
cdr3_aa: CASKLTGNQPQHF

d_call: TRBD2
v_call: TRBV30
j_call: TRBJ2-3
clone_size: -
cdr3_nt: TGTGCCTGGAGTGTAACCCCAGCTGGTCGAGCGGGAGGCAAAAGCACAGATACGCAGTATTTT
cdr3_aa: CAWSVTPAGRAGGKSTDTQYF

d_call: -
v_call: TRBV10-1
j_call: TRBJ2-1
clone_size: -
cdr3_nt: TGCGCCAGCAGTGAAGGAATTTTGAATGAGCAGTTCTTC
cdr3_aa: CASSEGILNEQFF

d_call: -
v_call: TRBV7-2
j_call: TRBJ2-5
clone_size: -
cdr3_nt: TGTGCCAGCAGCTTAGTACAGGGAGCTCGGGAGACCCAGTACTTC
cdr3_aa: CASSLVQGARETQYF

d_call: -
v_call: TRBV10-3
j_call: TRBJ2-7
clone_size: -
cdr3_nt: TGTGCCGCCAACGCGGGGGCCTTCTACGAGCAGTACTTC
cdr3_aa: CAANAGAFYEQYF

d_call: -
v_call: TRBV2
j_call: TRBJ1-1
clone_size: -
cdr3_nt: TGTGCCAGCACGGAGCAGCCGTCCGGGATTAAAGCTTTCTTT
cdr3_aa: CASTEQPSGIKAFF

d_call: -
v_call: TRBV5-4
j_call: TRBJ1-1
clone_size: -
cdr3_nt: TGTGCCAGCAGCTTGAAGTTTGCGGCAGAGAATGAAGCTTTCTTT
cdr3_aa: CASSLKFAAENEAFF

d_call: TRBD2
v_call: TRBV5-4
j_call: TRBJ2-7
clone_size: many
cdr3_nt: TGTGCCAGCAGCTCGGGACTAGCGGAAAGCGGGATTTACGAGCAGTACTTC
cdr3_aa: CASSSGLAESGIYEQYF

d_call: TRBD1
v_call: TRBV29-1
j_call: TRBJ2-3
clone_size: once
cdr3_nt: TGCAGCGTTCTTAGGGGGCGGGATACGCAGTATTTT
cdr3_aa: CSVLRGRDTQYF

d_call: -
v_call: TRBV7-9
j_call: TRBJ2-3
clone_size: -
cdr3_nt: TGTGCCAGCAGCCCGCCCTCGGGAGATACGCAGTATTTT
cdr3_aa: CASSPPSGDTQYF

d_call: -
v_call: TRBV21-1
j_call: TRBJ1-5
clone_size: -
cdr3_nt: TGTGCCAGCAGCGCGACCAGGGGGACAAGCAATCAGCCCCAGCATTTT
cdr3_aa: CASSATRGTSNQPQHF

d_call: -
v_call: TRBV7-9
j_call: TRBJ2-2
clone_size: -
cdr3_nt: TGTGCCAGCAGCCCCAAAACAGATACCGGGGAGCTGTTTTTT
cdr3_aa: CASSPKTDTGELFF

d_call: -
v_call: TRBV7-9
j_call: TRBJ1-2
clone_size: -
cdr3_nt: TGTGCCAGCAGCTCCGGGACCGCCGTGGGGAGGGGCTACACCTTC
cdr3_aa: CASSSGTAVGRGYTF

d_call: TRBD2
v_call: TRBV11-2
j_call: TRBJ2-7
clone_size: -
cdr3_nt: TGTGCCAGCAGCCCAGCGGCGGGAGGACCCGTCGAGCAGTACTTC
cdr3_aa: CASSPAAGGPVEQYF

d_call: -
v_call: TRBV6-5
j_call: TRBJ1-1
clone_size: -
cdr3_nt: TGTGCCAGCAGCCCGAGAGGCTCCCGGGACCCAGCTTTCTTT
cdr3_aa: CASSPRGSRDPAFF

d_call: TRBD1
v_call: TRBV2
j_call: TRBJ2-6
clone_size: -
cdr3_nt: TGTGCCAGCCGGACAGGGGGCGCCCCCGGGGCCAACGTCCTGACTTTC
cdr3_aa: CASRTGGAPGANVLTF

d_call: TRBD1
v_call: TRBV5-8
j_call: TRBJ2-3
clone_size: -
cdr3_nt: TGTGCCAGCAGCCGCGGGAGTGTGACAGGGGGCTTAGATACGCAGTATTTT
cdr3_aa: CASSRGSVTGGLDTQYF

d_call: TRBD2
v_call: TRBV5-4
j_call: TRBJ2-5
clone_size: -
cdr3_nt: TGTGCCAGCAGCTCCCTGACTACAGCGGGGGGCCAGCGGGAGACCCAGTACTTC
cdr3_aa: CASSSLTTAGGQRETQYF

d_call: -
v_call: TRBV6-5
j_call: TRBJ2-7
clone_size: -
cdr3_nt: TGTGCCAGCAGTTACGCGACGGGGGGCAACTACGAGCAGTACTTC
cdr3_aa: CASSYATGGNYEQYF

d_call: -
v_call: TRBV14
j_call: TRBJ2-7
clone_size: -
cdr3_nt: TGTGCCAGCAGCCAAGATTCGGTGGGGGTAGGCTCCTACGAGCAGTACTTC
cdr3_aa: CASSQDSVGVGSYEQYF

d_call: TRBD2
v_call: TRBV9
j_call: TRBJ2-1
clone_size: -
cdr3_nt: TGTGCCAGCAGCGCGGCCCCGCCCGCCCCCTCTAGCGGATCCTACAATGAGCAGTTCTTC
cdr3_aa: CASSAAPPAPSSGSYNEQFF

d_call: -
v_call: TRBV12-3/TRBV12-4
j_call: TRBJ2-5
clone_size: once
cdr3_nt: TGTGCCAGCAGCCTGGGGGGCGGTGAGACCCAGTACTTC
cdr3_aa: CASSLGGGETQYF

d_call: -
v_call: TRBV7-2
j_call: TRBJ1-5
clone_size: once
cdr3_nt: TGTGCCAGCAGTGGGGACGGCAATCAGCCCCAGCATTTT
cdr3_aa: CASSGDGNQPQHF

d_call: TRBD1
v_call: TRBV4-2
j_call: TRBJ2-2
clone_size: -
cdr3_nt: TGTGCCAGCAGCCAACACGGGACAGGGGGAAACACCGGGGAGCTGTTTTTT
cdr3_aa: CASSQHGTGGNTGELFF

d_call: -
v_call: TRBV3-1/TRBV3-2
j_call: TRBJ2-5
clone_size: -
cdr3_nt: TGTGCCAGCAGCCTCAAGGCGGGGTACCAAGAGACCCAGTACTTC
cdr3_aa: CASSLKAGYQETQYF

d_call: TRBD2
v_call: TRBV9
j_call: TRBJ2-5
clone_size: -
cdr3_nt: TGTGCCAGCAGCTTCAGCGGGGGGCAAGAGACCCAGTACTTC
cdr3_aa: CASSFSGGQETQYF